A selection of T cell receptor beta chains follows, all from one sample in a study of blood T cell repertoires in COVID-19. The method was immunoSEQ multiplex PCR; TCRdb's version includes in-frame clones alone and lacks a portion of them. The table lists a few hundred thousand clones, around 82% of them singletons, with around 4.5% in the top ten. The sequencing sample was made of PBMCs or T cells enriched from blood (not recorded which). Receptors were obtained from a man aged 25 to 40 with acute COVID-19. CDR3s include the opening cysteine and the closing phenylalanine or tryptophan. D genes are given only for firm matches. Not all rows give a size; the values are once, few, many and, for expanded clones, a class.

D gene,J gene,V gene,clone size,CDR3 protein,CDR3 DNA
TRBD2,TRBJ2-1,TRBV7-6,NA,CASSPPGLAGNEQFF,TGTGCCAGCAGCCCCCCGGGACTAGCGGGGAATGAGCAGTTCTTC
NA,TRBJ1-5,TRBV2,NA,CASRWAGINQPQHF,TGTGCCAGCAGGTGGGCAGGGATCAATCAGCCCCAGCATTTT
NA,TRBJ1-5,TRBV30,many,CAWEIPGHRRNQPQHF,TGTGCCTGGGAGATCCCGGGACACAGACGCAATCAGCCCCAGCATTTT
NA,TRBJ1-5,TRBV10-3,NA,CAIKDGLNQPQHF,TGTGCCATCAAAGACGGACTCAATCAGCCCCAGCATTTT
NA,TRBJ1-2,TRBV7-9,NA,CASSPGLGGYTF,TGTGCCAGCAGCCCGGGGTTAGGTGGCTACACCTTC
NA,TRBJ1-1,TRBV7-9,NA,CASKLILGSETEAFF,TGTGCCAGCAAATTAATTTTAGGGAGCGAAACTGAAGCTTTCTTT
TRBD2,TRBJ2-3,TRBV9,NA,CASSVVAGADTQYF,TGTGCCAGCAGCGTAGTGGCGGGGGCAGATACGCAGTATTTT
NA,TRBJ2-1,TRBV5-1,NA,CASSLSALSGEQFF,TGCGCCAGCAGCTTATCAGCGTTATCCGGCGAGCAGTTCTTC
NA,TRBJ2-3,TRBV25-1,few,CASSPRGTDTQYF,TGTGCCAGCAGTCCCCGGGGGACAGATACGCAGTATTTT
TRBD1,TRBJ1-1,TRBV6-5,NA,CASSRRQGVGTEAFF,TGTGCCAGCAGTCGAAGACAGGGGGTCGGGACTGAAGCTTTCTTT
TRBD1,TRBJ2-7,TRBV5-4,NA,CASSSRGQGPYEQYF,TGTGCCAGCAGCTCGCGCGGACAGGGGCCCTACGAGCAGTACTTC
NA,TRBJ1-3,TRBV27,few,CASRRGGVGAGNTIYF,TGTGCCAGCAGGCGCGGAGGGGTAGGGGCTGGAAACACCATATATTTT
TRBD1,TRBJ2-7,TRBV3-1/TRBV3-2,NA,CASSSLVGTGVDEQYF,TGTGCCAGCAGCAGCCTCGTGGGAACAGGGGTGGACGAGCAGTACTTC
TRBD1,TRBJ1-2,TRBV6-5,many,CASRTGGYGYTF,TGTGCCAGCAGGACAGGGGGCTATGGCTACACCTTC
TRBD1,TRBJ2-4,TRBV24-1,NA,CATSDGQGVAKNIQYF,TGTGCCACCAGTGATGGACAGGGGGTGGCCAAAAACATTCAGTACTTC
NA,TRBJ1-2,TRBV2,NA,CASLVVLGYGYTF,TGTGCCAGCTTAGTGGTTCTTGGCTATGGCTACACCTTC
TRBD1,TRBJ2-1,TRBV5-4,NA,CASSPGTGGRREQFF,TGTGCCAGCAGCCCCGGGACAGGGGGCCGAAGAGAGCAGTTCTTC
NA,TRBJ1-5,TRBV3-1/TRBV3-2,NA,CASSQQLQGPQHF,TGTGCCAGCAGCCAACAGTTGCAGGGGCCCCAGCATTTT
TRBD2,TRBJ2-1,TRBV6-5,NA,CASTESGGLYNEQFF,TGTGCCAGCACCGAGAGCGGGGGCCTATACAATGAGCAGTTCTTC
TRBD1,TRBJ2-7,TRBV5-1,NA,CASSLEGTGRYEQYF,TGCGCCAGCAGCTTGGAAGGGACAGGGAGGTACGAGCAGTACTTC
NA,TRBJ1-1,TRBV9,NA,CASSAGTGTEAFF,TGTGCCAGCAGCGCCGGGACTGGCACTGAAGCTTTCTTT
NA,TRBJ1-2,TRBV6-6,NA,CASSLAARGQATNYGYTF,TGTGCCAGCAGTCTTGCGGCCAGGGGACAAGCAACTAACTATGGCTACACCTTC
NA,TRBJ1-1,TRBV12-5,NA,CASGPDRVPVEAFF,TGTGCTAGTGGCCCAGACCGGGTTCCTGTTGAAGCTTTCTTT
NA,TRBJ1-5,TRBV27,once,CASSLGGGSNQPQHF,TGTGCCAGCAGCCTGGGCGGGGGCTCCAATCAGCCCCAGCATTTT
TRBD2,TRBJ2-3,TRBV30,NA,CACPAGGADTQYF,TGTGCCTGTCCCGCGGGGGGGGCAGATACGCAGTATTTT
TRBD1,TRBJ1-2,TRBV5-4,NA,CASSLNYGQGPSGYTF,TGTGCCAGCAGCTTGAACTACGGACAGGGCCCTAGCGGCTACACCTTC
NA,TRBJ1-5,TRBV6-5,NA,CASAVSINQPQHF,TGTGCCAGCGCGGTTTCTATTAATCAGCCCCAGCATTTT
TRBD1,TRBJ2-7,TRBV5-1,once,CASSVSRDRSLEQYF,TGCGCCAGCAGCGTCTCGCGGGACAGGTCCTTAGAGCAGTACTTC
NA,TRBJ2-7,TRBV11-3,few,CASSSTEYEQYF,TGTGCCAGCAGCTCGACAGAATACGAGCAGTACTTC